A single sample gave rise to the 31 T cell receptor beta chains below, sequenced in a study of OX40 agonist ivuxolimab in advanced cancers. Assay: immunoSEQ multiplex PCR; the TCRdb copy retains only in-frame clones and omits some. This sample has about 95,000 clones, with 91% found just once. The sequences come from CD4+ or CD8+ T cells sorted from blood, collected in a trial of the OX40 agonist ivuxolimab. The receptors were gathered from an adult with an advanced solid tumor such as melanoma, head and neck, liver or kidney cancer.

The chain carries TRBV30 and TRBJ2-7, with TRBD1 as a possible D gene (5 bases). Germline V gene lookup returns CDR1 GTSNPN and CDR2 SVGIG (reference sequence). V lost 3 bases and J lost 4, with 10 bases in between. The CDR3 runs to 12 residues. CDR3 region: CAWSRVGYEQYF. The CDR3 DNA is TGTGCCTGGAGCAGGGTTGGATACGAGCAGTACTTC. The whole variable domain, filled in from reference TRBV30 and TRBJ2-7, reads SQTIHQWPATLVQPVGSPLSLECTVEGTSNPNLYWYRQAAGRGLQLLFYSVGIGQISSEVPQNLSASRPQDRQFILSSKKLLLSDSGFYLCAWSRVGYEQYFGPGTRLTVT.

This clone was counted a single time. The genes are TRBV5-4 and TRBJ2-7; D call uncertain. V lost 6 bases and J 6 bases, leaving 16 bases between the germline ends. CDR1 and CDR2 (germline): SGHNT, YYREEE (reference sequence). The CDR3 runs to 13 residues. The CDR3 DNA sequence: TGTGCCAGCAAATCAGGCGGCCTTTCCGAGCAGTACTTC. It translates to CASKSGGLSEQYF.

The rearrangement joins TRBV5-5 to TRBJ2-3, with D hard to call. The CDR3 has 15 amino acids. V dropped 5 bases and J dropped 4 bases, with 17 bases sitting between them. Germline V gives CDR1 SGHKS, CDR2 YYEKEE (reference sequence). The CDR3 loop is CASSPPASLADTQYF. The DNA of the CDR3 is TGTGCCAGCAGTCCCCCCGCTAGTTTGGCAGATACGCAGTATTTT.

The chain is built from TRBV28 and TRBJ2-7; D is perhaps TRBD2 (6 bases). The germline gives CDR1 MDHEN, CDR2 SYDVKM. V lost 6 bases and J lost 3, with 12 bases in between. The CDR3 contains 13 residues. CDR3 amino acids: CASRGGIIYEQYF. The CDR3 DNA reads as TGTGCCAGCAGGGGCGGGATTATCTACGAGCAGTACTTC.

J is TRBJ1-1 and V is TRBV27; D may be TRBD1 (5 bases). In germline, CDR1 is MNHEY, CDR2 SMNVEV (reference sequence). The CDR3 is made up of 16 amino acids. Trimming stripped 7 bases from V and 1 base from J, with 19 bases between. The CDR3 protein is CASMPLWGTGNTEAFF. CDR3 nucleotide sequence: TGTGCCAGCATGCCTTTATGGGGGACCGGGAACACTGAAGCTTTCTTT.

V usage is TRBV10-3 and J usage is TRBJ2-3, with 11 bases aligning to TRBD1. This CDR3 contains 16 residues. Germline loops: CDR1 ENHRY, CDR2 SYGVKD. The junction had 10 bases not matched to a gene; V was cut back by 9 bases and J by 2 bases. The CDR3 is CAISPGQGVSTDTQYF. CDR3 coding DNA: TGTGCCATATCCCCGGGACAGGGGGTTTCCACAGATACGCAGTATTTT.

The chain carries TRBV4-2 and TRBJ2-7; perhaps TRBD1 as D (5 bases). V shed 11 bases and J shed 4 bases, with 18 bases lying between them. The CDR3 runs to 13 residues. Germline loops: CDR1 LGHNA, CDR2 YNFKEQ. CDR3 protein: CAAPPPGPYEQYF. Written as DNA, the CDR3 is TGTGCCGCCCCTCCTCCAGGGCCGTACGAGCAGTACTTC.

The V gene is TRBV10-3, the J gene TRBJ2-6, with TRBD1 matching over 7 bases. Germline trimming cut 3 bases from V and 3 bases from J; bases unmatched to any gene: 5. Germline V gene data show CDR1 as ENHRY and CDR2 as SYGVKD. The CDR3 consists of 16 residues. The CDR3 loop is CAISDKGALGANVLTF. CDR3 nucleotides: TGTGCCATCAGTGACAAGGGGGCGCTTGGGGCCAACGTCCTGACTTTC.

This chain uses TRBV5-1 with TRBJ2-7; D call uncertain. V shed 6 bases and J shed 0 bases, with 7 bases lying between them. The V gene's germline CDR1 is SGHRS and CDR2 YFSETQ. The CDR3 has 12 residues. For the CDR3, the DNA is TGCGCCAGCAAGGAGAGCTCCTACGAGCAGTACTTC. Amino acid sequence: CASKESSYEQYF.

This chain's CDR3 is CASTQYNEQFF. The CDR3 nucleotides are TGTGCCAGCACCCAATACAATGAGCAGTTCTTC. The V gene is TRBV19, the J gene TRBJ2-1; no clear D gene. V was trimmed by 9 bases and J by 4 bases, leaving 7 bases between them. Germline V gene sequence: CDR1 LNHDA, CDR2 SQIVND (reference sequence). This CDR3 spans 11 amino acids.

The rearrangement joins TRBV10-3 to TRBJ1-5; D not resolved. The germline V and J ends were trimmed by 10 bases and 3 bases, with 10 bases remaining between them. CDR1 and CDR2 from the germline V gene are ENHRY and SYGVKD. The CDR3 loop spans 12 amino acids. The CDR3 coding sequence is TGTGCCACCCAACAGTCCAATCAGCCCCAGCATTTT. Its translation is CATQQSNQPQHF.

This chain uses TRBV6-1 with TRBJ2-1; D could derive from TRBD1 or TRBD2 (5 bases each). There are 14 residues in the CDR3. With 5 bases removed from V and 8 bases from J, the gap between germline ends came to 16 bases. Looked up from germline, CDR1 is MNHNS and CDR2 is SASEGT. The CDR3 protein is CASSPRGLYDEQFF. The CDR3 nucleotides are TGTGCCAGCAGTCCCCGGGGCCTCTATGATGAGCAGTTCTTC.

The V gene is TRBV10-3, the J gene TRBJ1-1, with 7 bases aligning to TRBD1. The CDR3 is 14 amino acids. From germline, CDR1 is ENHRY and CDR2 SYGVKD. V lost 7 bases, J lost 3 bases, and 8 bases stayed unmatched. CDR3 loop: CAITDRSGDTEAFF. The CDR3 DNA reads TGTGCCATCACGGACAGGTCAGGTGACACTGAAGCTTTCTTT.

The rearrangement joins TRBV19 to TRBJ2-2; perhaps TRBD1 as D (5 bases). The CDR3 totals 14 residues. V gave up 11 bases and J gave up 3 bases, with 16 bases separating them. CDR1 and CDR2 (germline): LNHDA, SQIVND (reference sequence). The CDR3 region has the DNA TGTGCCTGCCAGGGTCTGAGCGACACCGGGGAGCTGTTTTTT. Protein product: CACQGLSDTGELFF.

The genes are TRBV5-4 and TRBJ2-4, with D perhaps matching TRBD1 (6 bases). V was cut by 4 bases and J by 1 base, with 15 bases left in between. This CDR3 region has 16 residues. The germline V gene has CDR1 SGHNT and CDR2 YYREEE (reference sequence). The CDR3 DNA reads as TGTGCCAGCAGCGCCCGGGACACCGAGGCCAAAAACATTCAGTACTTC. This translates into CASSARDTEAKNIQYF.

V gene TRBV11-2 combines with J gene TRBJ2-2; D remains unclear. The V and J ends lost 6 bases and 1 base respectively, with 21 bases between them. Per germline, CDR1 SGHAT and CDR2 FQNNGV. The CDR3 has 18 amino acids. The CDR3 is CASRALSRGPKNTGELFF. The CDR3 coding sequence is TGTGCCAGCAGGGCCCTTTCCCGCGGCCCGAAGAACACCGGGGAGCTGTTTTTT.

In this sample, this clone turned up a few times. V and J are TRBV9 and TRBJ1-1, with unresolved D. V gave up 0 bases and J gave up 1 base, with 19 bases separating them. This CDR3 spans 18 amino acids. CDR1 SGDLS and CDR2 YYNGEE come from the germline V gene. The CDR3: CASSVGHLGKDSNTEAFF. As DNA, the CDR3 is TGTGCCAGCAGCGTAGGGCACTTGGGGAAGGACTCGAACACTGAAGCTTTCTTT.

As concerns this clone: This sample also contains other DNA sequences that code for the same CDR3. V and J are TRBV7-9 and TRBJ2-7, with 9 positions matching TRBD1. This CDR3 has 15 residues. The ends lost 0 bases at V and 2 bases at J; junction bases unmatched: 2. From germline, CDR1 is SEHNR and CDR2 FQNEAQ (reference sequence). CDR3 residues: CASSLAGTGTYEQYF. The CDR3 coding sequence is TGTGCCAGCAGCTTAGCCGGGACAGGGACCTACGAGCAGTACTTC. The whole variable domain, filled in from reference TRBV7-9 and TRBJ2-7, reads DTGVSQNPRHKITKRGQNVTFRCDPISEHNRLYWYRQTLGQGPEFLTYFQNEAQLEKSRLLSDRFSAERPKGSFSTLEIQRTEQGDSAMYLCASSLAGTGTYEQYFGPGTRLTVT.

The rearrangement joins TRBV9 to TRBJ2-7, with D tentatively TRBD1 or TRBD2 (6 bases each). Trimming left V 0 bases short and J 3 bases short, with 10 bases between. The CDR3 is 14 amino acids. Germline lookup yields CDR1 SGDLS and CDR2 YYNGEE. Here the CDR3 DNA reads TGTGCCAGCAGCGTAGACGAGGGGGGCTACGAGCAGTACTTC. Residues: CASSVDEGGYEQYF.

CDR3 protein: CASGGLAGDFEQFF. The CDR3 DNA reads TGTGCCAGCGGGGGACTAGCGGGAGACTTCGAGCAGTTCTTC. This sequence joins TRBV7-9 and TRBJ2-1, with TRBD2 identical over 14 bases. Germline values: CDR1 SEHNR, CDR2 FQNEAQ (reference sequence). The V segment lost 8 bases and the J segment 10 bases; nucleotides outside the gene matches: 7. The CDR3 length is 14 residues.

This rearrangement joins TRBV9 to TRBJ2-1; TRBD1 matches 9 bases. V lost 3 bases and J lost 0; bases outside the gene matches: 10. CDR3 length: 18 residues. Germline values: CDR1 SGDLS, CDR2 YYNGEE. CDR3 bases: TGTGCCAGCAGCGCCCAAAGGACAGGGGTTAGCTCCTACAATGAGCAGTTCTTC. Encoded protein: CASSAQRTGVSSYNEQFF.

V usage is TRBV19 and J usage is TRBJ1-3, with D possibly matching TRBD1 (6 bases). This CDR3 contains 14 residues. Trimming left V 4 bases short and J 0 bases short, with 7 bases between. Germline assignment: CDR1 LNHDA and CDR2 SQIVND (reference sequence). CDR3 sequence reads: CASSTDSSGNTIYF. CDR3 DNA sequence: TGTGCCAGTAGTACGGACAGCTCTGGAAACACCATATATTTT.

This rearrangement joins TRBV5-1 to TRBJ2-2, with TRBD2 identical over 14 bases. This CDR3 contains 15 residues. Germline V gene lookup returns CDR1 SGHRS and CDR2 YFSETQ. The ends lost 3 bases at V and 6 bases at J; junction bases unmatched: 1. For the CDR3, the DNA is TGCGCCAGCAGCTCGGGACTAGCGGGAGCCGGGGAGCTGTTTTTT. Translated: CASSSGLAGAGELFF.

The chain combines TRBV6-1 with TRBJ2-5; 9 nucleotides line up with TRBD2. Germline lookup yields CDR1 MNHNS and CDR2 SASEGT. After removal of 4 bases from V and 1 base from J, the junction contained 10 bases not matched to a gene. The CDR3 is 17 residues long. The CDR3 loop reads CASSAGTSRVPQETQYF. CDR3 DNA: TGTGCCAGCAGTGCGGGGACTAGCAGAGTACCCCAAGAGACCCAGTACTTC.

This sequence joins TRBV6-4 and TRBJ2-3; 14 nucleotides agree with TRBD2. V shed 5 bases, J shed 3 bases, and the junction held 4 bases outside the gene matches. The length of the CDR3 is 16 residues. Germline V CDR1 and CDR2: MRHNA, SNTAGT. The CDR3 region is CASSLTSGRGTDTQYF. The CDR3 DNA sequence: TGTGCCAGCAGTCTGACTAGCGGGAGGGGTACAGATACGCAGTATTTT.

Only one count was recorded for this clone. This chain connects TRBV15 to TRBJ1-1, with D perhaps TRBD1 (6 bases). The CDR3 runs 17 residues. Trimming left V 3 bases short and J 1 base short, with 18 bases between. The V gene's germline CDR1 is LNHNV and CDR2 YYDKDF (reference sequence). CDR3 amino acids: CATSSQGPSVKNTEAFF. CDR3 nucleotides: TGTGCCACCAGCAGTCAGGGGCCTTCGGTTAAGAACACTGAAGCTTTCTTT.

The chain couples TRBV5-5 to TRBJ2-7; tentatively, D is TRBD1 (5 bases). Trimming stripped 0 bases from V and 1 base from J, with 11 bases between. This CDR3 spans 15 amino acids. Germline assignment: CDR1 SGHKS and CDR2 YYEKEE (reference sequence). For the CDR3, the DNA is TGTGCCAGCAGCTTGGGGCAGGGCCGATCCTACGAGCAGTACTTC. Its translation is CASSLGQGRSYEQYF.

This clone occurred once. This chain connects TRBV27 to TRBJ1-4; D is possibly TRBD1 (5 bases). Trimming shortened V by 8 bases and J by 8 bases, and 18 bases separated the two germline ends. Germline V gene data show CDR1 as MNHEY and CDR2 as SMNVEV (reference sequence). The CDR3 has 14 residues. The CDR3 sequence is CASGSIQGGEKLFF. In DNA form, the CDR3 reads TGTGCCAGCGGATCGATTCAGGGAGGCGAAAAACTGTTTTTT.

The genes are TRBV19 and TRBJ2-1, with a weak D call TRBD1 (5 bases). The CDR3 sequence is 12 residues long. V was trimmed by 5 bases and J by 8 bases, leaving 10 bases between them. Germline CDR1 reads LNHDA; CDR2 reads SQIVND (reference sequence). The CDR3: CASSPGWDEQFF. CDR3 sequence (DNA): TGTGCCAGTAGTCCAGGGTGGGATGAGCAGTTCTTC.

The V call is TRBV4-2, the J call TRBJ2-1; no reliable D call. V was trimmed by 0 bases and J by 6 bases, leaving 9 bases between them. Germline V gene lookup returns CDR1 LGHNA and CDR2 YNFKEQ. The CDR3 consists of 14 residues. CDR3 in amino acids: CASSQDGRINEQFF. Here the CDR3 DNA reads TGTGCCAGCAGCCAAGATGGGCGTATCAATGAGCAGTTCTTC.

The rearrangement joins TRBV9 to TRBJ2-1; weak D call: TRBD2 (5 bases). The CDR3 runs 13 residues. Trimming cost V 0 bases and J 9 bases, with 10 bases left between them. The germline V gene encodes CDR1 SGDLS and CDR2 YYNGEE. The CDR3 nucleotides read TGTGCCAGCAGCGTAGGGCCGGGGATTGAGCAGTTCTTC. Its protein product is CASSVGPGIEQFF.